The rows below give T cell receptor beta chains drawn from one sample of a study of PD-L1 blockade in urothelial cancer. Assay: immunoSEQ multiplex PCR; the TCRdb copy retains only in-frame clones and omits some. The sample has just under 40,000 clones; 85% to 90% are singletons. The source was PBMCs, collected around atezolizumab (anti-PD-L1) treatment. The receptors originated from a man aged 60-69 years with urothelial cancer. The CDR3 runs from the conserved cysteine through the conserved F or W. A D gene is named only where the DNA matches it firmly. Not all rows give a size; the values are once, few, many and, for expanded clones, a class.

>NA|NA|TRBJ2-1|TRBV18
CASSPDSSYNEQFF
TGTGCCAGCTCACCGGACAGCTCCTACAATGAGCAGTTCTTC
>NA|NA|TRBJ1-1|TRBV9
CASSVEGENTEAFF
TGTGCCAGCAGCGTAGAGGGGGAGAACACTGAAGCTTTCTTT
>NA|NA|TRBJ1-1|TRBV5-1
CASSLQGIRDTEAFF
TGCGCCAGCAGCTTGCAGGGTATACGTGACACTGAAGCTTTCTTT
>NA|NA|TRBJ2-1|TRBV5-1
CASSLVAGGYNEQFF
TGCGCCAGCAGCTTGGTGGCCGGGGGTTACAATGAGCAGTTCTTC
>TRBD2|NA|TRBJ2-5|TRBV7-2
CASSFGGGAGETQYF
TGTGCCAGCAGCTTTGGCGGGGGGGCCGGGGAGACCCAGTACTTC
>NA|once|TRBJ2-1|TRBV27
CASREKDRLTNEQFF
TGTGCCAGCAGAGAGAAGGACAGACTGACCAATGAGCAGTTCTTC
>NA|NA|TRBJ2-7|TRBV4-2
CASSQDGRGGVQYF
TGTGCCAGCAGCCAAGATGGGCGCGGGGGCGTTCAGTACTTC
>TRBD2|NA|TRBJ2-3|TRBV6-5
CASTGGPRSTDTQYF
TGTGCCAGCACGGGGGGGCCCCGGAGCACAGATACGCAGTATTTT
>NA|once|TRBJ2-5|TRBV4-1
CASSRGETQYF
TGCGCCAGCAGCCGAGGGGAGACCCAGTACTTC
>NA|NA|TRBJ1-5|TRBV5-1
CASSPFPGDAQPQHF
TGCGCCAGCAGCCCATTCCCAGGGGACGCTCAGCCCCAGCATTTT
>TRBD1|NA|TRBJ1-5|TRBV6-5
CASSPDREWGQPQHF
TGTGCCAGCAGCCCCGACAGGGAATGGGGTCAGCCCCAGCATTTT
>NA|once|TRBJ2-7|TRBV7-9
CASSLIDEQYF
TGTGCCAGCAGCTTAATCGACGAGCAGTACTTC
>NA|NA|TRBJ1-6|TRBV4-3
CASSQAPTDNSPLHF
TGCGCCAGCAGCCAGGCTCCGACAGATAATTCACCCCTCCACTTT
>TRBD2|NA|TRBJ2-7|TRBV6-1
CASRAGVVYEQYF
TGTGCCAGCAGAGCGGGAGTAGTGTACGAGCAGTACTTC
>TRBD2|NA|TRBJ2-2|TRBV7-3
CASSLVAGGTGELFF
TGTGCCAGCAGCTTAGTAGCGGGGGGGACCGGGGAGCTGTTTTTT
>TRBD1|NA|TRBJ2-2|TRBV28
CASSWTGAGGELFF
TGTGCCAGCAGTTGGACAGGGGCGGGCGGGGAGCTGTTTTTT
>NA|NA|TRBJ2-7|TRBV6-6
CASSYDVRINQQYF
TGTGCCAGCAGTTACGACGTCAGGATAAATCAGCAGTACTTC
>NA|NA|TRBJ2-7|TRBV19
CASSVRVSYEQYF
TGTGCCAGTTCCGTGCGGGTGTCCTACGAGCAGTACTTC
>NA|once|TRBJ2-3|TRBV7-9
CASSLPASDYRLMNTQYF
TGTGCCAGCAGCCTCCCCGCCTCGGACTACCGCTTAATGAATACGCAGTATTTT
>TRBD2|once|TRBJ2-1|TRBV7-3
CASSLSGTSDEQFF
TGTGCCAGCAGCTTAAGTGGGACTAGCGATGAGCAGTTCTTC
>NA|once|TRBJ1-4|TRBV27
CASSPALTEEKLFF
TGTGCCAGCAGTCCCGCCCTTACGGAGGAAAAACTGTTTTTT
>NA|once|TRBJ2-2|TRBV19
CASSLSGAGELFF
TGTGCCAGTAGTTTATCGGGGGCCGGGGAGCTGTTTTTT
>NA|NA|TRBJ1-6|TRBV6-1
CASSESGGSPLHF
TGTGCCAGCAGTGAGTCTGGGGGGTCACCCCTCCACTTT
>NA|NA|TRBJ1-3|TRBV7-9
CASSLDLGAYSGNTIYF
TGTGCCAGCAGCTTAGATCTGGGCGCCTACTCTGGAAACACCATATATTTT
>NA|NA|TRBJ1-6|TRBV6-5
CASSLGRGGGSPLHF
TGTGCCAGCAGTTTGGGTCGAGGTGGCGGTTCACCCCTCCACTTT
>NA|NA|TRBJ2-7|TRBV7-3
CASSLRGPASYEQYF
TGTGCCAGCAGCTTAAGGGGGCCCGCTTCCTACGAGCAGTACTTC
>TRBD2|NA|TRBJ2-3|TRBV9
CASSPSGGGDTQYF
TGTGCCAGCTCGCCGAGCGGGGGAGGTGATACGCAGTATTTT
>NA|once|TRBJ2-3|TRBV7-2
CASSPYEGGTDTQYF
TGTGCCAGCAGCCCCTATGAGGGAGGCACAGATACGCAGTATTTT
>TRBD1|NA|TRBJ1-2|TRBV6-5
CASNTAVGQGYGYTF
TGTGCCAGCAATACTGCCGTTGGACAGGGCTATGGCTACACCTTC
>NA|NA|TRBJ1-2|TRBV28
CASSLRQVTNYGYTF
TGTGCCAGCAGTTTGCGACAGGTGACTAACTATGGCTACACCTTC
>NA|NA|TRBJ2-7|TRBV6-1
CASSELTYEQYF
TGTGCCAGCAGTGAACTTACCTACGAGCAGTACTTC
>TRBD2|NA|TRBJ2-3|TRBV13
CASSLVGGADTQYF
TGTGCCAGCAGCTTAGTCGGGGGGGCAGATACGCAGTATTTT
>NA|NA|TRBJ1-2|TRBV5-1
CASSLEGVYYGYTF
TGCGCCAGCAGCTTGGAGGGGGTTTACTATGGCTACACCTTC
>TRBD2|NA|TRBJ2-1|TRBV7-8
CASSPGLAEGNEQFF
TGTGCCAGCAGTCCGGGACTAGCGGAGGGAAATGAGCAGTTCTTC
>TRBD2|NA|TRBJ2-5|TRBV27
CASSFRGTSGRARETQYF
TGTGCCAGCAGTTTTCGGGGGACTAGCGGGAGGGCCAGGGAGACCCAGTACTTC
>NA|NA|TRBJ1-1|TRBV19
CASSREMNTEAFF
TGTGCCAGTAGTCGGGAGATGAACACTGAAGCTTTCTTT
>NA|few|TRBJ2-2|TRBV10-1
CASSVQGAGELFF
TGCGCCAGCAGTGTACAGGGTGCCGGGGAGCTGTTTTTT
>NA|NA|TRBJ2-1|TRBV7-3
CASSLSVDNEQFF
TGTGCCAGCAGCCTGTCGGTCGACAATGAGCAGTTCTTC
>TRBD1|NA|TRBJ2-1|TRBV7-3
CASSFSPGTGERNEQFF
TGTGCCAGCAGTTTCAGTCCCGGGACAGGGGAACGGAATGAGCAGTTCTTC
>NA|NA|TRBJ2-7|TRBV6-5
CASISGGGFYEQYF
TGTGCCAGCATCTCAGGTGGGGGGTTCTACGAGCAGTACTTC
>TRBD2|NA|TRBJ2-7|TRBV4-3
CASSVSGGPAYEQYF
TGCGCCAGCAGTGTTAGCGGGGGGCCAGCCTACGAGCAGTACTTC
>NA|once|TRBJ1-1|TRBV18
CASSPPGQHTEAFF
TGTGCCAGCTCACCACCAGGACAGCACACTGAAGCTTTCTTT
>NA|NA|TRBJ2-7|TRBV15
CATSRVGAGEQYF
TGTGCCACCAGCAGAGTAGGGGCGGGGGAGCAGTACTTC
>NA|few|TRBJ1-1|TRBV19
CASSIGGLMNTEAFF
TGTGCCAGTAGTATCGGGGGACTCATGAACACTGAAGCTTTCTTT
>NA|NA|TRBJ1-5|TRBV4-1
CASSQDRGDNQPQHF
TGCGCCAGCAGCCAAGACAGGGGCGACAATCAGCCCCAGCATTTT
>NA|NA|TRBJ2-3|TRBV7-2
CASSLKGVRSTDTQYF
TGTGCCAGCAGCTTAAAGGGAGTCAGAAGCACAGATACGCAGTATTTT
>NA|NA|TRBJ2-1|TRBV10-3
CATGPPFQGHEQFF
TGTGCCACCGGACCCCCTTTCCAGGGCCATGAGCAGTTCTTC
>TRBD1|NA|TRBJ1-6|TRBV28
CASSLLGRGDNSPLHF
TGTGCCAGCAGTTTATTAGGCAGGGGGGATAATTCACCCCTCCACTTT
>TRBD2|NA|TRBJ2-7|TRBV28
CASKDTDGGRRWQYF
TGTGCCAGCAAGGATACCGACGGCGGGAGAAGATGGCAGTACTTC
>NA|NA|TRBJ2-1|TRBV6-4
CASSEQGGPYNEQFF
TGTGCCAGCAGTGAGCAGGGAGGTCCCTACAATGAGCAGTTCTTC
>NA|NA|TRBJ1-6|TRBV28
CASSLSSGARNSPLHF
TGTGCCAGCAGTTTATCGTCAGGGGCAAGGAATTCACCCCTCCACTTT
>TRBD2|NA|TRBJ2-1|TRBV7-3
CASSLGVAGANKNEQFF
TGTGCCAGCAGCTTAGGGGTGGCGGGAGCCAACAAGAATGAGCAGTTCTTC
>NA|NA|TRBJ2-2|TRBV9
CASSVRANTGELFF
TGTGCCAGCAGCGTACGGGCGAACACCGGGGAGCTGTTTTTT
>NA|once|TRBJ1-3|TRBV12-5
CASGLSSRTAAGNTIYF
TGTGCTAGTGGTTTGTCCTCCCGGACAGCAGCTGGAAACACCATATATTTT
>TRBD2|NA|TRBJ2-6|TRBV7-3
CASSPGGGANVLTF
TGTGCCAGCAGCCCGGGAGGCGGGGCCAACGTCCTGACTTTC
>NA|once|TRBJ2-3|TRBV10-3
CATRDSGAETDTQYF
TGTGCCACCAGAGATTCGGGAGCCGAAACAGATACGCAGTATTTT
>NA|NA|TRBJ2-3|TRBV5-1
CASSRTSSTDTQYF
TGCGCCAGCAGCAGGACATCTAGCACAGATACGCAGTATTTT
>TRBD2|NA|TRBJ2-3|TRBV5-4
CASSFSGGDEYF
TGTGCCAGCAGCTTTAGCGGGGGAGATGAGTATTTT
>TRBD1|NA|TRBJ2-3|TRBV28
CASSLRQGLHTDTQYF
TGTGCCAGCAGTTTACGACAGGGGCTTCACACAGATACGCAGTATTTT
>TRBD1|NA|TRBJ1-3|TRBV6-6
CASGAQGAHTIYF
TGTGCCAGCGGAGCTCAGGGGGCCCACACCATATATTTT